These 29 T cell receptor beta chains were sequenced from one sample in a study of kidney transplant recipient with SARS-CoV-2 infection. One entry per CDR3 protein results from TCRdb running MiXCR on the reads. Seen here are 200,000 to 300,000 distinct CDR3 sequences, under 30% observed once, and the top ten hold about 7%. The material sequenced was a blood sample, taken at baseline and on roughly day 110 from a kidney transplant recipient. Source of these receptors: a male patient aged 30 to 39 who had COVID-19 and was a kidney transplant recipient. T cells may partly derive from the graft donor.

This clonotype was seen at least ten times. The V call is TRBV15, the J call TRBJ1-1, with D hard to call. Germline V gene lookup returns CDR1 LNHNV and CDR2 YYDKDF (reference sequence). Between the trimmed V and J ends, which lost 0 bases and 8 bases, there was a span of 7 bases. The length of the CDR3 is 12 residues. Written as DNA, the CDR3 is TGTGCCACCAGCAGAGAGTTAGGGGAAGCTTTCTTT. It translates to CATSRELGEAFF.

Notes on this clonotype: A clone one base away is much larger, so this may be a read error. V gene TRBV14 combines with J gene TRBJ1-1; no definite D call. This CDR3 spans 14 amino acids. Germline V gene data show CDR1 as SGHDN and CDR2 as FVKESK. Here the CDR3 DNA reads TGTGCCAGCAGCCAAGATAAGGTTCCCACTGAAGCTCTCTTT. It is translated as CASSQDKVPTEALF. Combining the CDR3 with reference TRBV14 and TRBJ1-1 gives the whole variable domain EAGVTQFPSHSVIEKGQTVTLRCDPISGHDNLYWYRRVMGKEIKFLLHFVKESKQDESGMPNNRFLAERTGGTYSTLKVQPAELEDSGVYFCASSQDKVPTEALFGQGTRLTVV.

As concerns this clonotype: This could be a read error, since a much larger clone is one nucleotide away. CDR3 amino acids: CASGLEGRSSISYEQYF. CDR3 in DNA: TGCGCCAGCGGCTTGGAGGGACGCTCCTCAATTTCCTACGAGCAGTACTTC. This sequence joins TRBV5-1 and TRBJ2-7; D might be TRBD2 (6 bases). This CDR3 is 17 amino acids long. In germline, CDR1 is SGHRS, CDR2 YFSETQ.

As concerns this clonotype: Possible read error: a much larger clone is one base away. The V gene is TRBV4-2, the J gene TRBJ2-1; TRBD2 aligns across 14 bases. Germline values: CDR1 LGHNA, CDR2 YNFKEQ. This CDR3 is 16 amino acids long. In DNA form, the CDR3 reads TGTGCCAGCAGCCTCTCGGGACTAGCGGGAGTTTTTGAGCAGTCCTTC. The encoded protein is CASSLSGLAGVFEQSF.

This clonotype appeared many times. V and J are TRBV15 and TRBJ1-2; D unresolved. CDR1 is LNHNV, CDR2 YYDKDF, per germline (reference sequence). V lost 4 bases and J lost 4, with 22 bases in between. The CDR3 has 17 residues. DNA for the CDR3: TGTGCCACCAGCATGGGGTTAAGGTGTGGAAAGACCTATGGCTACACCTTC. Encoded protein: CATSMGLRCGKTYGYTF.

Notes on this clonotype: This may come from a read error, since a much larger clone is one base off. The chain couples TRBV4-3 to TRBJ2-7; a weak D match, TRBD2 (5 bases). The V and J ends lost 3 bases and 5 bases respectively, with 17 bases between them. CDR1 is LGHNA and CDR2 is YSLEER in the germline V gene. This CDR3 region has 15 residues. The CDR3 reads CASSHPSAGVDEQYF. DNA for the CDR3: TGCGCCAGCAGCCACCCGAGTGCCGGGGTAGACGAGCAGTACTTC.

This clonotype was seen ten or more times. This sequence joins TRBV25-1 and TRBJ1-2, with TRBD1 matching 7 bases. V dropped 1 base and J dropped 0; count of bases not matched to a gene: 2. Germline CDR1 reads MGHDK; CDR2 reads SYGVNS. There are 15 residues in the CDR3. CDR3 region: CASSESGTANYGYTF. As DNA, the CDR3 is TGTGCCAGCAGTGAATCAGGGACAGCTAACTATGGCTACACCTTC.

On this clonotype itself: A much larger clone differs by one base, so this may be a read error. The CDR3 ends on some other residue instead of the conserved phenylalanine or tryptophan, so this is likely a read error. The chain carries TRBV20-1 and TRBJ1-5; 8 bases match TRBD1. The V gene end was trimmed by 0 bases and the J gene end by 7 bases; junction bases not matched to a gene: 8. CDR3 size: 15 residues. Germline loops: CDR1 DFQATT, CDR2 SNEGSKA (reference sequence). The CDR3 nucleotides are TGCAGTGCTAGAGACCCGGGACAGGTCGGCCAGCCCCAGCATCTT. Amino acid sequence: CSARDPGQVGQPQHL.

This clonotype showed up many times. The chain recombines TRBV11-1 with TRBJ1-2; D is ambiguous. Germline V gene data show CDR1 as SGHAT and CDR2 as FQDESV (reference sequence). V lost 5 bases and J 4 bases, leaving 23 bases between the germline ends. CDR3 length: 17 residues. CDR3 in amino acids: CASSPVAKAGKTYGYTF. For the CDR3, the DNA is TGTGCCAGCAGCCCTGTAGCTAAGGCTGGAAAGACCTATGGCTACACCTTC.

This clonotype showed up just a few times. V usage is TRBV30 and J usage is TRBJ1-4; 7 bases fit TRBD1. J gave up 10 bases and V 1 base, and 9 bases lay outside the gene matches. The CDR3 extends over 14 amino acids. CDR1 is GTSNPN, CDR2 SVGIG, per germline (reference sequence). The CDR3 protein is CAWSGDSHLGKLFF. CDR3 DNA: TGTGCCTGGAGTGGGGACAGTCATCTGGGAAAACTGTTTTTT.

As regards this clonotype: One base away lies a much larger clone, so this may be a sequencing read error. This chain joins TRBV3-1 and TRBJ2-2; no definite D call. Germline V gene data show CDR1 as LGHDT and CDR2 as YNNKEL (reference sequence). This CDR3 comprises 14 residues. The CDR3 here is CASSQSTVTEELFF. In DNA form, the CDR3 reads TGTGCCAGCAGCCAATCAACCGTGACCGAGGAGCTGTTTTTT. The full variable domain, in which reference TRBV3-1 and TRBJ2-2 provide the parts outside the CDR3, is DTAVSQTPKYLVTQMGNDKSIKCEQNLGHDTMYWYKQDSKKFLKIMFSYNNKELIINETVPNRFSPKSPDKAHLNLHINSLELGDSAVYFCASSQSTVTEELFFGEGSRLTVL.

This clonotype was observed a handful of times. A much larger clone sits a single nucleotide away, making a read error possible. V and J are TRBV25-1 and TRBJ1-2; D is ambiguous. CDR1 MGHDK and CDR2 SYGVNS come from the germline V gene. The CDR3 contains 17 residues. The V end lost 3 bases, the J end lost 4 bases, and 21 bases lay between the germline ends. CDR3 sequence: CASSDNKELGRTYGYTF. The CDR3 region has the DNA TGTGCCAGCAGTGATAATAAAGAACTGGGAAGGACCTATGGCTACACCTTC.

In this sample, this clonotype turned up many times. The V call is TRBV3-1, the J call TRBJ2-5; possible D gene TRBD2, 5 bases. CDR1 and CDR2 (germline): LGHDT, YNNKEL (reference sequence). The length of the CDR3 is 17 residues. Trimming removed 5 bases from V and 5 bases from J, with 24 bases in between. The CDR3, as DNA: TGTGCCAGCAGCGTACGGGGTCCCATTTCTTTCTCTGAGACCCAGTACTTC. Translation gives CASSVRGPISFSETQYF.

This clonotype was counted ten times or more. The rearrangement uses TRBV7-7 and TRBJ2-7; D is perhaps TRBD2 (5 bases). The V gene lost 1 base and the J gene lost 2 bases, with 12 bases spanning the gap. Germline loops: CDR1 SSHAT, CDR2 FNYEAQ (reference sequence). The CDR3 sequence is 15 residues long. For the CDR3, the DNA is TGTGCCAGCAGCTTAGGCACCCTCGGGGCCTACGAGCAGTACTTC. Amino acid sequence: CASSLGTLGAYEQYF.

As to this clonotype: This may arise from a read error, as a much more abundant clone is one base away. The chain joins TRBV3-1 to TRBJ2-5; D call uncertain. This CDR3 is built from 17 residues. CDR1 and CDR2 (germline): LGHDT, YNNKEL (reference sequence). CDR3 residues: CASSLLCPISFSEIQYF. CDR3 sequence (DNA): TGTGCCAGCAGCCTGTTATGTCCCATTTCTTTCTCTGAGATCCAGTACTTC.

The sample holds many counts of this clonotype. V and J are TRBV2 and TRBJ1-2; 11 nucleotides match TRBD1. Per germline, CDR1 SNHLY and CDR2 FYNNEI. Trimming took 5 bases from V and 4 from J; bases not matched to a gene: 3. The CDR3 totals 14 residues. CDR3 bases: TGTGCCAGCAGTCGGGACAGGGGGGCCTATGGCTACACCTTC. This sequence encodes CASSRDRGAYGYTF.

The table lists this clonotype with many counts. The V gene is TRBV3-1, the J gene TRBJ2-2; no firm D call. V gave up 3 bases and J gave up 5 bases, with 22 bases separating them. Looked up from germline, CDR1 is LGHDT and CDR2 is YNNKEL (reference sequence). CDR3 length: 18 amino acids. This CDR3 is CASSHLGPISGLTGELFF. Written as DNA, the CDR3 is TGTGCCAGCAGCCACTTGGGTCCCATTTCAGGCTTGACCGGGGAGCTGTTTTTT.

This clonotype appeared many times. The chain carries TRBV7-2 and TRBJ2-1; TRBD2 agrees at 9 bases. Germline V gives CDR1 SGHTA, CDR2 FQGNSA. CDR3 size: 15 residues. The junction had 10 bases not matched to a gene; V was cut back by 6 bases and J by 7 bases. This chain's CDR3 is CASRPPGLAQNEQFF. The CDR3 DNA is TGTGCCAGCAGGCCACCGGGACTAGCACAGAATGAGCAGTTCTTC. The variable domain in full, with the rest retrieved from reference TRBV7-2 and TRBJ2-1, is GAGVSQSPSNKVTEKGKDVELRCDPISGHTALYWYRQSLGQGLEFLIYFQGNSAPDKSGLPSDRFSAERTGGSVSTLTIQRTQQEDSAVYLCASRPPGLAQNEQFFGPGTRLTVL.

This clonotype is a singleton in its sample. A much bigger clone sits one base away, suggesting this may be a read error. The chain recombines TRBV7-1 with TRBJ1-2; D uncertain. TRBV7-1 is labeled an ORF, and its function is uncertain. This CDR3 is 17 amino acids long. In DNA form, the CDR3 reads TGTGCCGGCAGCCCCTGTCTTCACGAGGGAAAGACCTATGGCTACACCTTC. Translating gives CAGSPCLHEGKTYGYTF.

V is TRBV7-8 and J is TRBJ2-3; D assignment may be TRBD1 or TRBD2 (5 bases each). CDR3 length: 15 amino acids. The ends were cut back, 1 base at V and 2 bases at J, with 10 bases in the middle. CDR1 is SGHVS, CDR2 FQNEAQ, per germline. CDR3 DNA: TGTGCCAGCAGCTTAGTTGAGGGGAACACAGATACGCAGTATTTT. It specifies CASSLVEGNTDTQYF.

V is TRBV24-1 and J is TRBJ2-6, with a tentative D call TRBD2 (5 bases). The V gene's germline CDR1 is KGHDR and CDR2 SFDVKD. The CDR3 runs to 15 residues. Trimming took 2 bases from V and 2 from J, leaving 6 bases between them. CDR3 amino acids: CATSDWRAGANVLTF. In DNA, the CDR3 is TGTGCCACCAGTGATTGGCGGGCTGGGGCCAACGTCCTGACTTTC.

This clonotype has just a few counts. The chain has TRBV7-3 and TRBJ2-3, with D tentatively TRBD1 or TRBD2 (6 bases each). V was shortened by 0 bases and J by 4 bases, with 11 bases between the two germline ends. The CDR3 totals 15 residues. The germline V gene has CDR1 SGHTA and CDR2 FQGTGA. The CDR3 sequence is CASSLTGGGADTQYF. For the CDR3, the DNA is TGTGCCAGCAGCTTAACGGGGGGCGGCGCAGATACGCAGTATTTT. Combining the CDR3 with reference TRBV7-3 and TRBJ2-3 gives the whole variable domain GAGVSQTPSNKVTEKGKYVELRCDPISGHTALYWYRQSLGQGPEFLIYFQGTGAADDSGLPNDRFFAVRPEGSVSTLKIQRTERGDSAVYLCASSLTGGGADTQYFGPGTRLTVL.

As for this clonotype: An end of the junction differs from the germline gene, which may be a read error. The J gene is TRBJ1-2, the V gene TRBV7-7; D is uncertain. The CDR3 contains 17 residues. The germline V gene has CDR1 SSHAT and CDR2 FNYEAQ (reference sequence). CDR3 sequence reads: CASSRLNKCRKTYGCTF. For the CDR3, the DNA is TGTGCCAGCAGCAGGTTAAATAAGTGCCGAAAGACCTATGGCTGCACCTTC.

Notes on this clonotype: A much more abundant neighbour one base away suggests this may be a read error. The rearrangement uses TRBV20-1 and TRBJ2-7, with TRBD2 as a possible D gene (6 bases). V dropped 7 bases and J dropped 3 bases, with 13 bases sitting between them. The germline V gene has CDR1 DFQATT and CDR2 SNEGSKA (reference sequence). The CDR3 totals 12 residues. CDR3 sequence reads: CSVRDSHYEQYF. CDR3 bases: TGCAGTGTTCGGGACTCCCACTACGAGCAGTACTTC.

With regard to this clonotype: This could be a read error, since a much larger clone is one nucleotide away. The chain joins TRBV3-1 to TRBJ2-7; D gene ambiguous. From germline, CDR1 is LGHDT and CDR2 YNNKEL (reference sequence). This CDR3 contains 13 residues. The CDR3 is CAGSSPQIYEQYF. DNA of the CDR3: TGTGCCGGCAGCTCCCCGCAAATCTACGAGCAGTACTTC.

On this clonotype itself: This may come from a read error, since a much larger clone is one base off. The V and J genes are TRBV19 and TRBJ1-2, with D perhaps matching TRBD1 (5 bases). Trimming pared 5 bases from V and 8 bases from J, leaving 21 bases between. CDR1 and CDR2 (germline): LNHDA, SQIVND (reference sequence). This CDR3 is 15 amino acids long. The CDR3 coding sequence is TGTGCCAGTAGTCTCGGGACCGCCCTTAAGGAGGGCTACACCTTC. Translated, it gives CASSLGTALKEGYTF.

This clonotype was counted ten times or more. This chain links TRBV12-3 or TRBV12-4 with TRBJ1-2; D is uncertain. CDR3 size: 17 residues. Trimming took 5 bases from V and 4 from J, leaving 23 bases between them. In DNA, the CDR3 is TGTGCCAGCAGTCCTTTACTCAGCTTCCGAAAGACCTATGGCTACACCTTC. It codes for CASSPLLSFRKTYGYTF.

On this clonotype itself: A much larger clone sits a single nucleotide away, making a read error possible. The V and J genes are TRBV7-2 and TRBJ1-2; no definite D call. Trimming took 5 bases from V and 4 from J, leaving 23 bases between them. The germline V gene has CDR1 SGHTA and CDR2 FQGNSA. The CDR3 loop spans 17 amino acids. The CDR3 here is CASSQESRDGKTYGYTF. CDR3 DNA: TGTGCCAGCAGCCAGGAGAGCAGAGACGGAAAGACCTATGGCTACACCTTC.

At least ten counts were recorded for this clonotype. The chain joins TRBV8-2 to TRBJ2-6. TRBV8-2 is deemed a pseudogene. This CDR3 spans 17 amino acids. The CDR3 DNA follows: TGTGGCACATTTCTGAGGATAACACAAAGTCGGGCCAACGTCCTGACTTTC. Translating it yields CGTFLRITQSRANVLTF.